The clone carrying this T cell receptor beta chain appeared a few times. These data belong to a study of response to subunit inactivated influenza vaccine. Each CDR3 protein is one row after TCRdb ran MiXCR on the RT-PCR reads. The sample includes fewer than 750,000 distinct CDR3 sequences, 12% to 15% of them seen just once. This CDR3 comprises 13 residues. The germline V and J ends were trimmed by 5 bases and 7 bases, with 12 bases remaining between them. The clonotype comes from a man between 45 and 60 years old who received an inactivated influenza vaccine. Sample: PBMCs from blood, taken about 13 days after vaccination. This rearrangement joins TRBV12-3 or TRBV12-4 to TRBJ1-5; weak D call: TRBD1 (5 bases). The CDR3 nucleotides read TGTGCCAGCAGTCCGGCGGGGGACCAGCCCCAGCATTTT. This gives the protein CASSPAGDQPQHF.